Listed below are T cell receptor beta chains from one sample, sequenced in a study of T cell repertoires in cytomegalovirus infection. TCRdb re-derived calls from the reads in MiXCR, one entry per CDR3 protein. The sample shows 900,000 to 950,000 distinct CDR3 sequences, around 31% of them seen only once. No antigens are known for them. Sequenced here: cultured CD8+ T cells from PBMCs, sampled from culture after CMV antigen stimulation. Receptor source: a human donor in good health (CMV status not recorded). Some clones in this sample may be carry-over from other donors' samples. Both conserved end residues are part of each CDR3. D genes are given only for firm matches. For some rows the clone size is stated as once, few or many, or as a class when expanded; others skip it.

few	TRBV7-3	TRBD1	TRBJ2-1	CASSGDRGRDNEQFF	TGTGCCAGCAGCGGAGACAGGGGGAGAGACAATGAGCAGTTCTTC
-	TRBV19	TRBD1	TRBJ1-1	CASSITNRGPINTEAFF	TGTGCCAGTAGTATAACCAACAGGGGGCCTATTAACACTGAAGCTTTCTTT
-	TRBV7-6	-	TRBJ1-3	CASRFTYRDLQTGNTIYF	TGTGCCAGCAGGTTCACCTACCGGGACCTACAAACTGGAAACACCATATATTTT
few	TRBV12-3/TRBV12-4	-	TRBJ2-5	CASRAGPGAEETQYF	TGTGCCAGCAGGGCGGGACCCGGTGCTGAGGAGACCCAGTACTTC
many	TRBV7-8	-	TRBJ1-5	CASSFLGTGSNQPQHF	TGTGCCAGCAGCTTCCTCGGGACGGGTAGCAATCAGCCCCAGCATTTT
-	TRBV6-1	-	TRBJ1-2	CASSESRRGMGYTF	TGTGCCAGCAGTGAGAGCAGGAGAGGTATGGGCTACACCTTC
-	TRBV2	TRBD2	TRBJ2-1	CASPRGRAGGNEQFF	TGTGCCAGCCCTCGTGGCAGAGCGGGGGGAAATGAGCAGTTCTTC
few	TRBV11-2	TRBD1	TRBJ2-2	CASSPPGQGATGELFF	TGTGCCAGCAGCCCACCCGGACAGGGGGCCACCGGGGAGCTGTTTTTT
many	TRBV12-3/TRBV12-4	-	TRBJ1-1	CASSPPKGQMNTEAFF	TGTGCCAGCAGTCCCCCAAAGGGCCAAATGAACACTGAAGCTTTCTTT
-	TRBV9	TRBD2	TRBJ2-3	CASSPIPSGEGDDTQYF	TGTGCCAGCAGCCCCATACCTAGCGGGGAAGGTGATGATACGCAGTATTTT
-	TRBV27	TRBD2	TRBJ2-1	CASSLIASGDNEQFF	TGTGCCAGCAGTTTAATCGCTAGCGGGGACAATGAGCAGTTCTTC
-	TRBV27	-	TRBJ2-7	CASSLPTAYEQYF	TGTGCCAGCAGTTTACCGACAGCCTACGAGCAGTACTTC
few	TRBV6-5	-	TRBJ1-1	CASCVGGSGNTEAFF	TGTGCCAGCTGCGTCGGGGGCTCGGGAAACACTGAAGCTTTCTTT
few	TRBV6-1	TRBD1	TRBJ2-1	CASSDSGTAYNEQFF	TGTGCCAGCAGTGATTCCGGGACAGCGTACAATGAGCAGTTCTTC
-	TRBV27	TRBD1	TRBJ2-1	CASSFGTGVTEQFF	TGTGCCAGCAGTTTTGGGACAGGGGTGACTGAGCAGTTCTTC
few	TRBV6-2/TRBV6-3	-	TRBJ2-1	CASSYPGTNEQFF	TGTGCCAGCAGTTACCCTGGGACCAATGAGCAGTTCTTC
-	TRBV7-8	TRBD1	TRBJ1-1	CASSLEGAGVNTEAFF	TGTGCCAGCAGCTTAGAGGGGGCAGGGGTGAACACTGAAGCTTTCTTT
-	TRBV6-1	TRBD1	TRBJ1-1	CASRRGTGASTEAFF	TGTGCCAGCAGGAGGGGGACAGGGGCTTCCACTGAAGCTTTCTTT
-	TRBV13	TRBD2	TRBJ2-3	CASSLRGGTGTQYF	TGTGCCAGCAGCTTACGGGGGGGCACCGGTACGCAGTATTTT
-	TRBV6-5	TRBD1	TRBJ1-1	CANSYGQGTLEAFF	TGTGCCAACAGTTACGGACAGGGTACACTTGAAGCTTTCTTT
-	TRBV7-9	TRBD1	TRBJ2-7	CASSYRTGRGVEQYF	TGTGCCAGCAGCTACCGGACAGGGCGCGGCGTCGAGCAGTACTTC
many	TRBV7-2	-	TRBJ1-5	CASSFYINQPQHF	TGTGCCAGCAGCTTTTACATAAATCAGCCCCAGCATTTT
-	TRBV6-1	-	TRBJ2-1	CASSYLSKANEQFF	TGTGCCAGCAGTTACCTCTCGAAAGCCAATGAGCAGTTCTTC
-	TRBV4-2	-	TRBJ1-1	CASSQEAINTEAFF	TGTGCCAGCAGCCAAGAAGCTATCAACACTGAAGCTTTCTTT
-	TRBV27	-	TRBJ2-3	CASSSRTPRWDTQYF	TGTGCCAGCAGTTCCCGGACGCCTAGGTGGGATACGCAGTATTTT